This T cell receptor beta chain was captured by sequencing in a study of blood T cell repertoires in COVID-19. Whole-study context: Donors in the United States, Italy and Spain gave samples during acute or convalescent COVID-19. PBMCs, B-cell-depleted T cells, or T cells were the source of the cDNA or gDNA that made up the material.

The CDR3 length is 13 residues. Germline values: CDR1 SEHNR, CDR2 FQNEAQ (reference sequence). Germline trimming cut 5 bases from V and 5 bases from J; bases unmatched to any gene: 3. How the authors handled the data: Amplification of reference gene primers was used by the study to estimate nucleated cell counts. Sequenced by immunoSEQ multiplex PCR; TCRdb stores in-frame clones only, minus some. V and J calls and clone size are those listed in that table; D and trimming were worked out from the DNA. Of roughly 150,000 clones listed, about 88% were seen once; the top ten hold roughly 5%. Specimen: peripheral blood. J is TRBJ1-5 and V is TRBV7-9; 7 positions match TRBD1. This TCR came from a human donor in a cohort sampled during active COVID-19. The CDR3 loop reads CASSPTGDQPQHF. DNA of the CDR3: TGTGCCAGCAGCCCCACAGGGGATCAGCCCCAGCATTTT. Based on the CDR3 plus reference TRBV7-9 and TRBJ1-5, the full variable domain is DTGVSQNPRHKITKRGQNVTFRCDPISEHNRLYWYRQTLGQGPEFLTYFQNEAQLEKSRLLSDRFSAERPKGSFSTLEIQRTEQGDSAMYLCASSPTGDQPQHFGDGTRLSIL.